What follows are 7 T cell receptor beta chains derived from one specimen sequenced in a study of early T cells in non-severe SARS-CoV-2 infection. TCRdb used MiXCR to reprocess the 5' RACE reads, holding one entry per CDR3 protein. The table includes around 63,000 distinct CDR3 sequences, more than 8% detected once. The sequences come from whole blood, collected at baseline. These receptors were taken from an adult who was a healthcare worker with PCR-confirmed SARS-CoV-2 infection or an uninfected control (not recorded which).

J is TRBJ2-3 and V is TRBV29-1, with D possibly being TRBD1 (6 bases). Trimming stripped 4 bases from V and 0 bases from J, with 8 bases between. Looked up from germline, CDR1 is SQVTM and CDR2 is ANQGSEA. The CDR3 runs to 13 residues. The CDR3 spells CSVGQASTDTQYF. In nucleotides, the CDR3 is TGCAGCGTTGGACAGGCAAGCACAGATACGCAGTATTTT.

This clonotype was seen repeatedly, ten times or more. J is TRBJ2-3 and V is TRBV7-6; D unresolved. The CDR3 consists of 14 residues. Germline CDR1 and CDR2: SGHVS and FNYEAQ. V was clipped by 5 bases and J by 0 bases, with 9 bases between them. The chain's CDR3 is CASSPSPSTDTQYF. Written as DNA, the CDR3 is TGTGCCAGCAGCCCATCTCCTAGCACAGATACGCAGTATTTT.

Concerning this clonotype: This clone may be a read error of a much larger clone one base away. The chain couples TRBV3-1 to TRBJ1-1; D unresolved. The CDR3 spans 12 residues. The germline V gene encodes CDR1 LGHDT and CDR2 YNNKEL (reference sequence). DNA for the CDR3: TGTGCCAGCCGCCAGTGGAACACTGATGCTTTCTTT. This gives the protein CASRQWNTDAFF.

This clonotype was found many times. The chain joins TRBV3-1 to TRBJ2-7; D gene uncertain. The CDR3 is 12 amino acids. Germline lookup yields CDR1 LGHDT and CDR2 YNNKEL (reference sequence). V lost 4 bases and J 2 bases, leaving 6 bases between the germline ends. CDR3 in DNA: TGTGCCAGCAGCCTTGATACCTACGAGCAGTACTTC. Its protein is CASSLDTYEQYF.

This clonotype appeared many times. This chain connects TRBV20-1 to TRBJ2-7; TRBD2 aligns across 10 bases. J lost 5 bases, V lost 6 bases, and 7 bases had no gene match. CDR1 is DFQATT, CDR2 SNEGSKA, per germline (reference sequence). This CDR3 has 13 amino acids. For the CDR3, the DNA is TGCAGTGCGGGCGGACTAGCGGCAAACGAGCAGTACTTC. Encoded protein: CSAGGLAANEQYF.

There are a few counts of this clonotype. The chain has TRBV24-1 and TRBJ1-2; unclear D gene. Looked up from germline, CDR1 is KGHDR and CDR2 is SFDVKD. The CDR3 has 14 amino acids. The V and J ends lost 4 bases and 11 bases respectively, with 19 bases between them. This CDR3 reads CATSDTTLKTPYTF. In DNA form, the CDR3 reads TGTGCCACCAGTGACACCACATTAAAAACGCCTTACACCTTC.

This clonotype showed up many times. V is TRBV7-2 and J is TRBJ2-3; D might be TRBD2 (5 bases). The germline gives CDR1 SGHTA, CDR2 FQGNSA. The V end lost 2 bases, the J end lost 2 bases, and 20 bases lay between the germline ends. The CDR3 spans 18 residues. Here the CDR3 reads CASSLKIRAELYTDTQYF. The CDR3 DNA is TGTGCCAGCAGCTTAAAGATTCGAGCGGAACTTTACACAGATACGCAGTATTTT. The complete variable domain, with remaining parts taken from reference TRBV7-2 and TRBJ2-3, reads GAGVSQSPSNKVTEKGKDVELRCDPISGHTALYWYRQSLGQGLEFLIYFQGNSAPDKSGLPSDRFSAERTGGSVSTLTIQRTQQEDSAVYLCASSLKIRAELYTDTQYFGPGTRLTVL.